The following is a TCR beta chain sequence with its context. This sample is drawn from a study of CD8+ T cells in alopecia areata. The V end was cut by 10 bases, the J end by 2 bases, with 6 bases between. Germline CDR1 MNHNS, CDR2 SASEGT. CDR3 size: 11 residues. Reverse transcription of extracted RNA yielded cDNA, which provided the sequencing template. Repertoires were generated with immunoSEQ multiplex PCR, while TCRdb's copy carries only in-frame clones and drops some. The sample has hundreds of thousands of clones, roughly three fifths seen once. Treatment: oral pan-JAK inhibitor, 5-10 mg twice daily.

This specimen was CD4+ T cells sorted from blood, taken between weeks 43 and 45, from a patient treated with tofacitinib. The sequence derives from a human donor with alopecia areata. The chain couples TRBV6-1 to TRBJ2-4, with unresolved D. The CDR3 region is CATESKNIQYF. The CDR3 bases are TGTGCCACCGAGTCCAAAAACATTCAGTACTTC.